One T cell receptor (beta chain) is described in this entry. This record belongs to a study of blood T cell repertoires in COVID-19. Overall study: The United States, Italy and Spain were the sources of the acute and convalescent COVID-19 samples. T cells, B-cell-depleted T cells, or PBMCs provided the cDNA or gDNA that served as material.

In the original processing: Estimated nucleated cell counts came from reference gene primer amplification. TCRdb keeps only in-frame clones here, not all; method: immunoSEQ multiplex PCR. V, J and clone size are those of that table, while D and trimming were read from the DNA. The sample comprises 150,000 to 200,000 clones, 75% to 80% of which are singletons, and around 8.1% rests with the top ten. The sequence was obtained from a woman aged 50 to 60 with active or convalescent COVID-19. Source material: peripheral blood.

The CDR3 DNA follows: TGTGCCAGCAGCTTGATAGCGGGGGCAAACAATGAGCAGTTCTTC. It yields the protein CASSLIAGANNEQFF. The chain uses TRBV5-4 and TRBJ2-1; 9 nucleotides align to TRBD2. Germline CDR1 and CDR2: SGHNT and YYREEE (reference sequence). This CDR3 is built from 15 residues. V shed 1 base and J 5 bases; nucleotides not matched to a gene: 4.